This passage covers 27 T cell receptor beta chains from one sample sequenced in a study of T cell responses to AZD1222 COVID-19 vaccine. The assay was immunoSEQ multiplex PCR, and TCRdb's table has in-frame clones only and misses some. Of 200,000 to 300,000 clones listed, 90% to 95% are singletons. The starting material was peripheral blood, obtained on day 0 of AZD1222 vaccination. All receptors derive from an adult in good health.

The rearrangement links TRBV5-4 to TRBJ1-6, with TRBD1 matching 8 bases. The germline V gene encodes CDR1 SGHNT and CDR2 YYREEE (reference sequence). The CDR3 totals 14 residues. V was pared by 4 bases and J by 6 bases, with 3 bases of the junction left unmatched. The CDR3 spells CASSNTGGNSPLHF. The CDR3, as DNA: TGTGCCAGCAGCAATACAGGGGGTAATTCACCCCTCCACTTT.

About this clone itself: Other DNA sequences from this sample encode an identical CDR3 as well. This chain connects TRBV18 to TRBJ1-2; D is ambiguous. CDR3 length: 13 amino acids. Germline values: CDR1 KGHSH, CDR2 LQKENI. V was clipped by 0 bases and J by 3 bases, with 5 bases between them. The CDR3 nucleotides read TGTGCCAGCTCACCACCTGGGGACTATGGCTACACCTTC. Residues: CASSPPGDYGYTF. Together with reference TRBV18 and TRBJ1-2, the CDR3 gives the full variable domain: NAGVMQNPRHLVRRRGQEARLRCSPMKGHSHVYWYRQLPEEGLKFMVYLQKENIIDESGMPKERFSAEFPKEGPSILRIQQVVRGDSAAYFCASSPPGDYGYTFGSGTRLTVV.

V usage is TRBV9 and J usage is TRBJ2-7; TRBD1 might be the D (6 bases). V was trimmed by 4 bases and J by 2 bases, leaving 22 bases between them. This CDR3 has 17 residues. Germline V lookup: CDR1 SGDLS, CDR2 YYNGEE. The CDR3 sequence is CASSTTARVQGTYEQYF. The CDR3 bases are TGTGCCAGCAGCACTACGGCCCGGGTACAGGGTACCTACGAGCAGTACTTC.

The rearrangement joins TRBV9 to TRBJ1-2; 8 bases are a match to TRBD1. There are 14 residues in the CDR3. V lost 0 bases and J lost 5; bases outside the gene matches: 3. The germline V gene has CDR1 SGDLS and CDR2 YYNGEE. This chain's CDR3 is CASSVDRTGYGYTF. The CDR3 DNA follows: TGTGCCAGCAGCGTAGACCGGACAGGGTATGGCTACACCTTC.

The chain links TRBV19 to TRBJ2-1; D remains unclear. The germline CDR1 and CDR2 sequences are LNHDA and SQIVND (reference sequence). V dropped 6 bases and J dropped 2 bases, with 5 bases sitting between them. This CDR3 contains 12 residues. DNA for the CDR3: TGTGCCAGTAGAGACACCTACAATGAGCAGTTCTTC. It yields the protein CASRDTYNEQFF.

The rearrangement uses TRBV28 and TRBJ2-1; maybe TRBD2 (5 bases). CDR3 length equals 13 residues. The germline V gene has CDR1 MDHEN and CDR2 SYDVKM. V lost 7 bases and J 3 bases, leaving 10 bases between the germline ends. The CDR3 DNA sequence: TGTGCCAGCACTTCTCGGGGCTACAATGAGCAGTTCTTC. Protein product: CASTSRGYNEQFF.

V and J are TRBV20-1 and TRBJ2-7; D is uncertain. Germline CDR1 is DFQATT and CDR2 is SNEGSKA (reference sequence). V dropped 1 base and J dropped 5 bases, with 3 bases sitting between them. The CDR3 runs to 10 residues. The CDR3 region is CSARGDEQYF. The DNA for the CDR3 is TGCAGTGCTAGAGGGGACGAGCAGTACTTC.

V gene TRBV28 combines with J gene TRBJ2-7, with D perhaps given as TRBD1 or TRBD2 (6 bases each). The CDR3 totals 15 residues. The V and J ends lost 9 bases and 1 base respectively, with 19 bases between them. CDR1 and CDR2 (germline): MDHEN, SYDVKM. CDR3 sequence: CASCPPGAPSYEQYF. CDR3 coding DNA: TGTGCCAGTTGTCCCCCGGGGGCCCCGTCCTACGAGCAGTACTTC. Full variable domain (remainder filled in from reference TRBV28 and TRBJ2-7): DVKVTQSSRYLVKRTGEKVFLECVQDMDHENMFWYRQDPGLGLRLIYFSYDVKMKEKGDIPEGYSVSREKKERFSLILESASTNQTSMYLCASCPPGAPSYEQYFGPGTRLTVT.

This sequence joins TRBV12-3 or TRBV12-4 and TRBJ2-7, with a weak D call TRBD2 (5 bases). V was trimmed by 10 bases and J by 7 bases, leaving 17 bases between them. The CDR3 runs to 12 residues. CDR3: CATAKGSSEQYF. CDR3 nucleotide sequence: TGTGCCACCGCGAAAGGGAGTTCGGAGCAGTACTTC.

This clone was seen just once. V and J are TRBV2 and TRBJ1-6; D unresolved. This CDR3 contains 12 residues. The germline CDR1 and CDR2 sequences are SNHLY and FYNNEI. The germline V and J ends were trimmed by 5 bases and 7 bases, with 6 bases remaining between them. The CDR3 loop is CASSTENSPLHF. As DNA, the CDR3 is TGTGCCAGCAGTACGGAGAATTCACCCCTCCACTTT. The full variable domain, completed using reference TRBV2 and TRBJ1-6, is EPEVTQTPSHQVTQMGQEVILRCVPISNHLYFYWYRQILGQKVEFLVSFYNNEISEKSEIFDDQFSVERPDGSNFTLKIRSTKLEDSAMYFCASSTENSPLHFGNGTRLTVT.

The chain combines TRBV5-4 with TRBJ1-4, with D perhaps matching TRBD1 (6 bases). The CDR3 spans 14 residues. V was pared by 2 bases and J by 7 bases, with 12 bases between. Germline V CDR1 and CDR2: SGHNT, YYREEE (reference sequence). The CDR3 nucleotides are TGTGCCAGCAGCTTACAGGGATTGGGTGAAAAACTGTTTTTT. This sequence encodes CASSLQGLGEKLFF. The full variable domain, with the rest looked up from reference TRBV5-4 and TRBJ1-4, is ETGVTQSPTHLIKTRGQQVTLRCSSQSGHNTVSWYQQALGQGPQFIFQYYREEENGRGNFPPRFSGLQFPNYSSELNVNALELDDSALYLCASSLQGLGEKLFFGSGTQLSVL.

This sequence joins TRBV27 and TRBJ2-5, with TRBD1 matching 8 bases. This CDR3 comprises 14 residues. Per the germline V gene, CDR1 is MNHEY and CDR2 is SMNVEV (reference sequence). J lost 7 bases, V lost 7 bases, and 11 bases had no gene match. The CDR3 reads CASKVTGVIGTQYF. In nucleotides, the CDR3 is TGTGCCAGCAAGGTGACAGGGGTTATCGGGACCCAGTACTTC.

V usage is TRBV4-1 and J usage is TRBJ2-2; 8 nucleotides match TRBD1. Trimming at V came to 4 bases and at J to 8 bases, leaving 9 bases not matched to a gene. The length of the CDR3 is 15 residues. Germline CDR1 MGHRA, CDR2 YSYEKL. CDR3 region: CASSLPGQARGELFF. The CDR3 coding sequence is TGCGCCAGCAGCCTTCCGGGACAGGCGAGGGGGGAGCTGTTTTTT.

CDR3 region: CASTMGGNTDTQYF. Here the CDR3 DNA reads TGTGCCAGTACCATGGGAGGCAACACAGATACGCAGTATTTT. V usage is TRBV19 and J usage is TRBJ2-3; D might be TRBD2 (6 bases). This CDR3 has 14 amino acids. Germline V CDR1 and CDR2: LNHDA, SQIVND (reference sequence). The V and J ends lost 7 bases and 2 bases respectively, with 13 bases between them.

The chain links TRBV15 to TRBJ2-7, with D perhaps TRBD1 or TRBD2 (5 bases each). The CDR3 is 16 residues long. CDR1 is LNHNV and CDR2 is YYDKDF in the germline V gene (reference sequence). V lost 1 base and J lost 0, with 13 bases in between. CDR3: CATSRGGTDYSYEQYF. For the CDR3, the DNA is TGTGCCACCAGCAGAGGGGGGACCGACTACTCCTACGAGCAGTACTTC.

V is TRBV5-1 and J is TRBJ2-2, with 10 nucleotides matching TRBD2. The junction had 9 bases not matched to a gene; V was cut back by 0 bases and J by 4 bases. The CDR3 consists of 18 residues. Germline V gives CDR1 SGHRS, CDR2 YFSETQ. CDR3 DNA sequence: TGCGCCAGCAGCTTGGCTGAGACTAGCGGGTTATTCACCGGGGAGCTGTTTTTT. This gives the protein CASSLAETSGLFTGELFF.

The CDR3 loop reads CASGKGRSLAKNIQYF. The CDR3 DNA reads as TGTGCCAGCGGGAAGGGCAGGTCCTTAGCCAAAAACATTCAGTACTTC. The chain joins TRBV28 to TRBJ2-4; D unclear. With 8 bases removed from V and 0 bases from J, the gap between germline ends came to 17 bases. Germline CDR1 is MDHEN and CDR2 is SYDVKM. The CDR3 is 16 amino acids. The whole variable domain, filled in from reference TRBV28 and TRBJ2-4, reads DVKVTQSSRYLVKRTGEKVFLECVQDMDHENMFWYRQDPGLGLRLIYFSYDVKMKEKGDIPEGYSVSREKKERFSLILESASTNQTSMYLCASGKGRSLAKNIQYFGAGTRLSVL.

The chain combines TRBV7-3 with TRBJ2-7, with D unclear. Trimming removed 1 base from V and 3 bases from J, with 7 bases in between. Looked up from germline, CDR1 is SGHTA and CDR2 is FQGTGA. CDR3 length: 13 amino acids. In DNA form, the CDR3 reads TGTGCCAGCAGCTTAAACCAGTACTACGAGCAGTACTTC. Protein: CASSLNQYYEQYF.

A single count supports this clone. This chain links TRBV7-9 with TRBJ2-2, with 7 bases matching TRBD2. This CDR3 is 18 amino acids long. CDR1 is SEHNR and CDR2 is FQNEAQ in the germline V gene (reference sequence). V trimming: 3 bases; J trimming: 3 bases; junction bases outside the gene matches: 13. CDR3 in amino acids: CASSFIPQERGYTGELFF. The CDR3, as DNA: TGTGCCAGCAGCTTTATCCCGCAGGAGCGGGGCTACACCGGGGAGCTGTTTTTT.

The sample holds one count of this clone. The chain has TRBV5-1 and TRBJ1-1; D remains unclear. The CDR3 is 15 residues long. Germline values: CDR1 SGHRS, CDR2 YFSETQ. V dropped 4 bases and J dropped 3 bases, with 16 bases sitting between them. The CDR3: CASSPGRREYTEAFF. The CDR3 DNA is TGCGCCAGCAGCCCTGGCAGGCGGGAGTACACTGAAGCTTTCTTT.

The chain is built from TRBV5-4 and TRBJ1-1, with D unclear. The CDR3 loop spans 13 amino acids. Germline loops: CDR1 SGHNT, CDR2 YYREEE (reference sequence). The ends were cut back, 0 bases at V and 8 bases at J, with 11 bases in the middle. Here the CDR3 reads CASSLEPGLEAFF. The DNA of the CDR3 is TGTGCCAGCAGCTTGGAGCCGGGGTTGGAAGCTTTCTTT.

The J gene is TRBJ1-1, the V gene TRBV11-2; no reliable D call. This CDR3 is 13 amino acids long. The germline V gene has CDR1 SGHAT and CDR2 FQNNGV. V lost 5 bases and J 2 bases, leaving 9 bases between the germline ends. CDR3 DNA: TGTGCCAGCAGCCCCGTAGGCAACACTGAAGCTTTCTTT. Residues: CASSPVGNTEAFF. Using reference TRBV11-2 and TRBJ1-1 for the parts outside the CDR3, the full variable domain is EAGVAQSPRYKIIEKRQSVAFWCNPISGHATLYWYQQILGQGPKLLIQFQNNGVVDDSQLPKDRFSAERLKGVDSTLKIQPAKLEDSAVYLCASSPVGNTEAFFGQGTRLTVV.

V gene TRBV5-4 combines with J gene TRBJ2-7, with D perhaps being TRBD1 or TRBD2 (5 bases each). The CDR3 consists of 16 residues. Germline loops: CDR1 SGHNT, CDR2 YYREEE (reference sequence). V was cut by 4 bases and J by 1 base, with 18 bases left in between. In nucleotides, the CDR3 is TGTGCCAGCAGCCACCTGGCCTGGGGGTCATCCTACGAGCAGTACTTC. Translation gives CASSHLAWGSSYEQYF.

This chain links TRBV4-2 with TRBJ1-2; a weak D match, TRBD1 (5 bases). CDR1 is LGHNA and CDR2 is YNFKEQ in the germline V gene. This CDR3 is 14 amino acids long. The V end was cut by 5 bases, the J end by 7 bases, with 17 bases between. CDR3 nucleotide sequence: TGTGCCAGCAGCTACCGAGAGCCGGGGGTTGGCTACACCTTC. Residues: CASSYREPGVGYTF.

The V gene is TRBV12-2, the J gene TRBJ1-5; whether TRBD1, the table's D call, matches the DNA was not checked. TRBV12-2 is a recognized pseudogene. The CDR3 consists of 10 residues. The CDR3 region is CASRSPPQHF. The CDR3 DNA follows: TGTGCAAGTCGCTCCCCACCCCAGCATTTT.

The rearrangement links TRBV15 to TRBJ2-7, with D tentatively TRBD2 (6 bases). The V end lost 4 bases, the J end lost 5 bases, and 21 bases lay between the germline ends. Germline lookup yields CDR1 LNHNV and CDR2 YYDKDF (reference sequence). This CDR3 comprises 16 residues. The CDR3: CATSKGPEGSGHEQYF. The CDR3 DNA follows: TGTGCCACCAGCAAGGGCCCGGAGGGGTCAGGCCACGAGCAGTACTTC.

This chain links TRBV28 with TRBJ1-5, with D possibly being TRBD1 (5 bases). The CDR3 contains 14 residues. CDR1 MDHEN and CDR2 SYDVKM come from the germline V gene. Trimming took off 7 bases at V and 1 base at J, with 11 bases between the two ends. CDR3 sequence: CASTDWGSNQPQHF. DNA of the CDR3: TGTGCCAGCACAGACTGGGGGAGCAATCAGCCCCAGCATTTT.